The next 30 T cell receptor beta chains were all read from a single sample in a study of cytomegalovirus exposure and HLA in healthy donors (dated by TCRdb to about 2017). The library came from the immunoSEQ multiplex PCR assay. For the multiplex PCR, a mixture combining 60 forward primers for TCR Vbeta segments and 13 reverse primers for TCR Jbeta segments was used. This is the immuneACCESS table as TCRdb keeps it, with only in-frame sequences that have V and J called. A part of the clones is gone; compared with another copy, unresolved V genes explain less than half, and the rest is unexplained. Recorded for this sample are roughly 140,000 clones; over 75% of them occurred a single time. The ten largest clones add up to 1.7% of the sample. Material for sequencing was PBMCs. Receptor source: a woman in her thirties in good health and CMV-seronegative.

This clone appeared a single time. Other DNA sequences in this specimen translate into the identical CDR3. V and J are TRBV5-1 and TRBJ2-7; 10 bases map to TRBD2. CDR3 length: 14 amino acids. The ends lost 4 bases at V and 3 bases at J; junction bases unmatched: 4. From germline, CDR1 is SGHRS and CDR2 YFSETQ. CDR3 sequence (DNA): TGCGCCAGCAGCCCCAGGACTAGCGGCTACGAGCAGTACTTC. Its protein is CASSPRTSGYEQYF.

The chain combines TRBV19 with TRBJ1-5, with TRBD1 matching over 11 bases. The CDR3 runs 15 residues. In germline, CDR1 is LNHDA, CDR2 SQIVND (reference sequence). The junction had 4 bases not matched to a gene; V was cut back by 2 bases and J by 7 bases. CDR3 in amino acids: CASSIRGQGEQPQHF. CDR3 nucleotide sequence: TGTGCCAGTAGTATAAGGGGACAGGGGGAACAGCCCCAGCATTTT.

There are a few counts of this clone. This chain uses TRBV5-4 with TRBJ1-2; D is possibly TRBD1 (6 bases). The CDR3 consists of 13 residues. Trimming shortened V by 3 bases and J by 5 bases, and 11 bases separated the two germline ends. From germline, CDR1 is SGHNT and CDR2 YYREEE (reference sequence). DNA for the CDR3: TGTGCCAGCAGCTCAGGGGCGCAGTATGGCTACACCTTC. It is translated as CASSSGAQYGYTF.

A single count supports this clone. The chain couples TRBV7-2 to TRBJ1-1; no definite D call. The CDR3 is made up of 13 amino acids. Germline lookup yields CDR1 SGHTA and CDR2 FQGNSA. V lost 2 bases and J 0 bases, leaving 4 bases between the germline ends. CDR3: CASSLRLNTEAFF. CDR3 nucleotides: TGTGCCAGCAGCTTACGGTTGAACACTGAAGCTTTCTTT.

This clone was picked up a small number of times. The chain combines TRBV27 with TRBJ2-6, with D maybe TRBD2 (6 bases). Germline CDR1 reads MNHEY; CDR2 reads SMNVEV (reference sequence). Trimming shortened V by 4 bases and J by 2 bases, and 15 bases separated the two germline ends. The CDR3 extends over 17 amino acids. CDR3 DNA: TGTGCCAGCAGTTCCGCCGGGAGAAAGACTGGGGCCAACGTCCTGACTTTC. Translation: CASSSAGRKTGANVLTF.

The genes are TRBV4-2 and TRBJ1-3, with D unclear. CDR1 LGHNA and CDR2 YNFKEQ come from the germline V gene. V lost 0 bases to trimming and J lost 1 base, with 22 bases between them. This CDR3 is 20 amino acids long. The CDR3 protein is CASSQEALAGPSGSGNTIYF. As DNA, the CDR3 is TGTGCCAGCAGCCAAGAAGCCCTGGCAGGCCCGTCCGGATCTGGAAACACCATATATTTT.

V gene TRBV5-4 combines with J gene TRBJ1-2; TRBD1 matches at 9 bases. Germline V CDR1 and CDR2: SGHNT, YYREEE (reference sequence). The trim removed 0 bases at V and 6 bases at J, leaving 3 bases unmatched. This CDR3 contains 14 residues. CDR3 DNA sequence: TGTGCCAGCAGCTTGGGACAGGGGGGGAATGGCTACACCTTC. Translating gives CASSLGQGGNGYTF.

The chain carries TRBV2 and TRBJ1-5, with TRBD1 matching over 7 bases. This CDR3 has 14 residues. CDR1 SNHLY and CDR2 FYNNEI come from the germline V gene. The V gene end was trimmed by 7 bases and the J gene end by 6 bases; junction bases not matched to a gene: 9. CDR3: CASNRQGEAQPQHF. CDR3 bases: TGTGCCAGCAATCGACAGGGAGAGGCTCAGCCCCAGCATTTT.

The chain uses TRBV5-1 and TRBJ1-2, with 8 bases fitting TRBD1. Per germline, CDR1 SGHRS and CDR2 YFSETQ. Trimming removed 0 bases from V and 2 bases from J; junction bases left unmatched: 6. This CDR3 is 16 amino acids long. The CDR3 loop is CASSLGDRFGNYGYTF. In DNA form, the CDR3 reads TGCGCCAGCAGCTTGGGGGACAGGTTCGGGAACTATGGCTACACCTTC.

The chain has TRBV7-9 and TRBJ1-4; D may be TRBD1 (6 bases). Trimming removed 5 bases at V and 8 bases at J, with 12 bases between. The CDR3 totals 13 residues. The germline CDR1 and CDR2 sequences are SEHNR and FQNEAQ (reference sequence). The CDR3 coding sequence is TGTGCCAGCAGCCCCCGACAGGAGGAAAAACTGTTTTTT. This gives the protein CASSPRQEEKLFF.

This sequence joins TRBV19 and TRBJ1-1; perhaps TRBD1 as D (5 bases). Between the trimmed V and J ends, which lost 7 bases and 4 bases, there was a span of 16 bases. The CDR3 is 14 amino acids. The germline CDR1 and CDR2 sequences are LNHDA and SQIVND (reference sequence). The CDR3 loop is CASTLGGGTTEAFF. CDR3 DNA sequence: TGTGCCAGTACCCTCGGTGGGGGGACCACTGAAGCTTTCTTT.

The J gene is TRBJ1-1, the V gene TRBV19; a weak D match, TRBD1 (6 bases). The CDR3 is 14 residues long. Trimming removed 6 bases from V and 3 bases from J, with 14 bases in between. Per the germline V gene, CDR1 is LNHDA and CDR2 is SQIVND (reference sequence). For the CDR3, the DNA is TGTGCCAGTAGGTACGGGGGGGCCGACACTGAAGCTTTCTTT. As protein: CASRYGGADTEAFF.

The chain employs TRBV30 and TRBJ1-1, with D possibly TRBD1 on 5 matching bases. The germline gives CDR1 GTSNPN, CDR2 SVGIG (reference sequence). This CDR3 is 14 amino acids long. V gave up 0 bases and J gave up 3 bases, with 11 bases separating them. The CDR3 sequence is CAWSVWGEYTEAFF. CDR3 bases: TGTGCCTGGAGTGTATGGGGGGAGTACACTGAAGCTTTCTTT.

The chain has TRBV12-5 and TRBJ2-7; 13 bases agree with TRBD2. Germline CDR1 is LGHNT and CDR2 is FRNRAP. This CDR3 spans 16 amino acids. V shed 7 bases and J 0 bases; nucleotides not matched to a gene: 6. This chain's CDR3 is CASDPGLAGVSYEQYF. The CDR3 bases are TGTGCTAGTGATCCAGGACTAGCGGGGGTCTCCTACGAGCAGTACTTC.

This clone was counted only a few times. This sequence joins TRBV6-1 and TRBJ1-2; no clear D. Germline loops: CDR1 MNHNS, CDR2 SASEGT. With 5 bases removed from V and 4 bases from J, the gap between germline ends came to 8 bases. This CDR3 contains 12 residues. CDR3 residues: CASSTPVYGYTF. The DNA for the CDR3 is TGTGCCAGCAGTACGCCAGTCTATGGCTACACCTTC.

The chain uses TRBV7-9 and TRBJ2-1; 7 bases are a match to TRBD1. There are 15 residues in the CDR3. CDR1 SEHNR and CDR2 FQNEAQ come from the germline V gene (reference sequence). The J segment lost 2 bases and the V segment lost 1 base, leaving 2 bases of the junction unmatched. Here the CDR3 DNA reads TGTGCCAGCAGCTTAGGACAGGGCCCCTACAATGAGCAGTTCTTC. Translated: CASSLGQGPYNEQFF. Full variable domain (outside the CDR3, taken from reference TRBV7-9 and TRBJ2-1): DTGVSQNPRHKITKRGQNVTFRCDPISEHNRLYWYRQTLGQGPEFLTYFQNEAQLEKSRLLSDRFSAERPKGSFSTLEIQRTEQGDSAMYLCASSLGQGPYNEQFFGPGTRLTVL.

This rearrangement joins TRBV11-2 to TRBJ2-1, with 9 bases lining up with TRBD1. Germline lookup yields CDR1 SGHAT and CDR2 FQNNGV. The CDR3 covers 13 residues. J was trimmed by 10 bases and V by 3 bases; bases with no gene match: 4. The CDR3 DNA reads as TGTGCCAGCAGCTTGGGACAGGGACGGGAGCAGTTCTTC. Encoded protein: CASSLGQGREQFF. The whole variable domain, remainder taken from reference TRBV11-2 and TRBJ2-1, is EAGVAQSPRYKIIEKRQSVAFWCNPISGHATLYWYQQILGQGPKLLIQFQNNGVVDDSQLPKDRFSAERLKGVDSTLKIQPAKLEDSAVYLCASSLGQGREQFFGPGTRLTVL.

V is TRBV5-4 and J is TRBJ2-5; 7 bases map to TRBD2. Germline-derived CDR1 and CDR2 are SGHNT and YYREEE (reference sequence). Trimming at V came to 3 bases and at J to 7 bases, leaving 9 bases not matched to a gene. The CDR3 runs 14 residues. This CDR3 reads CASSWRGKGLTQYF. Here the CDR3 DNA reads TGTGCCAGCAGCTGGCGGGGGAAGGGGTTGACCCAGTACTTC. Drawing the rest from reference TRBV5-4 and TRBJ2-5, the complete variable domain is ETGVTQSPTHLIKTRGQQVTLRCSSQSGHNTVSWYQQALGQGPQFIFQYYREEENGRGNFPPRFSGLQFPNYSSELNVNALELDDSALYLCASSWRGKGLTQYFGPGTRLLVL.

The chain uses TRBV11-3 and TRBJ2-3; D uncertain. In germline, CDR1 is SGHNT, CDR2 YENEEA. With 0 bases removed from V and 3 bases from J, the gap between germline ends came to 10 bases. The CDR3 is 15 amino acids. CDR3 amino acids: CASSLDSHPTDTQYF. The CDR3 nucleotides read TGTGCCAGCAGCTTAGATAGCCACCCAACAGATACGCAGTATTTT.

V usage is TRBV10-1 and J usage is TRBJ2-7, with 11 nucleotides matching TRBD1. With 5 bases clipped from V and 7 bases from J, the junction kept 4 bases outside the gene matches. The length of the CDR3 is 13 residues. CDR1 WNHNN and CDR2 SYGVQD come from the germline V gene (reference sequence). The CDR3 region is CASSPGTGGEQYF. In nucleotides, the CDR3 is TGCGCCAGCAGTCCCGGGACAGGGGGTGAGCAGTACTTC.

The table lists this clone with a count of one. The V and J genes are TRBV9 and TRBJ1-1, with 9 nucleotides matching TRBD1. This CDR3 spans 13 amino acids. CDR1 is SGDLS, CDR2 YYNGEE, per germline. Trimming removed 4 bases from V and 11 bases from J; junction bases left unmatched: 9. CDR3 region: CASSPPRTGEAFF. In nucleotides, the CDR3 is TGTGCCAGCAGCCCCCCCCGGACAGGGGAGGCTTTCTTT.

The chain is built from TRBV21-1 and TRBJ1-1. TRBV21-1 is described as a pseudogene. This CDR3 has 13 amino acids. This CDR3 reads CASSSTNYVKTFF. In DNA, the CDR3 is TGTGCCAGCAGCTCAACTAACTACGTTAAAACTTTCTTT.

This chain joins TRBV10-3 and TRBJ1-1; TRBD1 is a possible D gene (5 bases). This CDR3 is built from 13 residues. V was trimmed by 10 bases and J by 0 bases, leaving 12 bases between them. Germline assignment: CDR1 ENHRY and CDR2 SYGVKD. Written as DNA, the CDR3 is TGTGCCACCGTGACAGAGCTGAACACTGAAGCTTTCTTT. Amino acids: CATVTELNTEAFF.

The chain has TRBV6-5 and TRBJ1-1; TRBD1 aligns across 8 bases. The V segment lost 4 bases and the J segment 5 bases; nucleotides outside the gene matches: 6. Germline V CDR1 and CDR2: MNHEY, SVGAGI. This CDR3 spans 14 amino acids. CDR3 sequence (DNA): TGTGCCAGCAGTTTGAGGACAGGGTCTACTGAAGCTTTCTTT. It specifies CASSLRTGSTEAFF.

The chain employs TRBV5-1 and TRBJ1-1; the match to TRBD1 covers 7 bases. Germline values: CDR1 SGHRS, CDR2 YFSETQ. V dropped 4 bases and J dropped 13; count of bases not matched to a gene: 16. The CDR3 sequence is 14 residues long. CDR3: CASSPGTVDIRGFF. In nucleotides, the CDR3 is TGCGCCAGCAGCCCGGGGACAGTTGATATTCGAGGTTTCTTT. Full variable domain (outside the CDR3, taken from reference TRBV5-1 and TRBJ1-1): KAGVTQTPRYLIKTRGQQVTLSCSPISGHRSVSWYQQTPGQGLQFLFEYFSETQRNKGNFPGRFSGRQFSNSRSEMNVSTLELGDSALYLCASSPGTVDIRGFFGQGTRLTVV.

The chain employs TRBV6-5 and TRBJ2-5; TRBD2 matches at 13 bases. There are 14 residues in the CDR3. The trim removed 6 bases at V and 4 bases at J, leaving 2 bases unmatched. CDR1 is MNHEY and CDR2 is SVGAGI in the germline V gene. The DNA for the CDR3 is TGTGCCAGCAGACTAGCGGGGGGGCGAGAGACCCAGTACTTC. The encoded protein is CASRLAGGRETQYF.

V gene TRBV6-1 combines with J gene TRBJ2-7; weak D call: TRBD1 (6 bases). Germline CDR1 and CDR2: MNHNS and SASEGT. The CDR3 is made up of 12 amino acids. V was cut by 8 bases and J by 1 base, with 9 bases left in between. Here the CDR3 reads CASLRGSYEQYF. CDR3 nucleotide sequence: TGTGCCAGCCTCAGGGGTTCCTACGAGCAGTACTTC.

The chain is built from TRBV5-1 and TRBJ1-6; a weak D match, TRBD1 (6 bases). The CDR3 is 13 residues long. The V and J ends lost 4 bases and 7 bases respectively, with 9 bases between them. CDR1 and CDR2 (germline): SGHRS, YFSETQ. CDR3 amino acids: CASSTGQNSPLHF. DNA for the CDR3: TGCGCCAGCAGCACCGGACAGAATTCACCCCTCCACTTT.

CDR3: CSVAPLRDYNEQFF. The CDR3 DNA sequence: TGCAGCGTTGCCCCATTACGGGACTACAATGAGCAGTTCTTC. J is TRBJ2-1 and V is TRBV29-1; weak D call: TRBD2 (5 bases). The V gene lost 4 bases and the J gene lost 3 bases, with 13 bases spanning the gap. CDR3 size: 14 residues. Germline CDR1 is SQVTM and CDR2 is ANQGSEA.

The chain carries TRBV6-4 and TRBJ2-1; 12 bases match TRBD1. V lost 6 bases and J lost 4; bases outside the gene matches: 4. Germline CDR1 MRHNA, CDR2 SNTAGT. CDR3 length equals 15 residues. The chain's CDR3 is CASSPGQGAYNEQFF. The DNA of the CDR3 is TGTGCCAGCAGCCCGGGACAGGGGGCTTACAATGAGCAGTTCTTC.